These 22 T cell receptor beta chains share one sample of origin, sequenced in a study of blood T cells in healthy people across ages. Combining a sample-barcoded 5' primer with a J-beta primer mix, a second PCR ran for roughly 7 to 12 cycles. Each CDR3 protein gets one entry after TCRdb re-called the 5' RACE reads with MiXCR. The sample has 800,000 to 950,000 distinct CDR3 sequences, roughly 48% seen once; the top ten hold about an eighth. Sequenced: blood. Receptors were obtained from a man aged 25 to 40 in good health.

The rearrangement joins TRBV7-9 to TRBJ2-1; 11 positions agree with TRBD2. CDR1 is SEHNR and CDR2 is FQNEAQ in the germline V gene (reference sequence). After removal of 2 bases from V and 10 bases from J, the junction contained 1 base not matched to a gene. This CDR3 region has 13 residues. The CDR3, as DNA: TGTGCCAGCAGCTTAACTAGCGGGGGAGAGCAGTTCTTC. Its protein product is CASSLTSGGEQFF.

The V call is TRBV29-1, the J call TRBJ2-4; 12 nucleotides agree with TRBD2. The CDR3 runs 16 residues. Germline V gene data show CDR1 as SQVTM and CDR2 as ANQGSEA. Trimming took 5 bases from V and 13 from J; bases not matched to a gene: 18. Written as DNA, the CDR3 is TGCAGCGTTAGAGTATACGAACCGGGGACTAGCGGGCTACAGTACTTC. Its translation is CSVRVYEPGTSGLQYF.

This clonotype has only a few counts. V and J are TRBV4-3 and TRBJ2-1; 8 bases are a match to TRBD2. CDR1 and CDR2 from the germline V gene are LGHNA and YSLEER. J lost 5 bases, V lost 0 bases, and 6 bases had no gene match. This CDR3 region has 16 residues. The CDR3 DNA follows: TGCGCCAGCAGCCAAGATGGAACGGGGGGGCACAATGAGCAGTTCTTC. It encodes CASSQDGTGGHNEQFF.

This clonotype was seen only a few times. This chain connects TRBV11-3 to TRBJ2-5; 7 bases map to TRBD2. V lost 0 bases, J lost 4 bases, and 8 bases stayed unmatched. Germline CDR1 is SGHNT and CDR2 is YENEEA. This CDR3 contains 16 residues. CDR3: CASSLDPGTNRETQYF. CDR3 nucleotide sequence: TGTGCCAGCAGCTTAGACCCCGGGACTAACCGAGAGACCCAGTACTTC.

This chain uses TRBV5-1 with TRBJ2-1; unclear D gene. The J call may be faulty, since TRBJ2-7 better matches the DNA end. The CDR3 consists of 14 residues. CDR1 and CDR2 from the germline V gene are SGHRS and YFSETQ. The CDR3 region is CASSLDQSTNEQYF. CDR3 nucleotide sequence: TGCGCCAGCAGCTTGGACCAATCCACGAACGAGCAGTACTTC.

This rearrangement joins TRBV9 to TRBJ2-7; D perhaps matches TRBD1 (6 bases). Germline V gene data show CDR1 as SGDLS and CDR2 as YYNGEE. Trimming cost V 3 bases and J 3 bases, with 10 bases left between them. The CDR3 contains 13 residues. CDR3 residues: CASSGRQDYEQYF. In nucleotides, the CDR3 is TGTGCCAGCAGCGGCAGACAGGACTACGAGCAGTACTTC.

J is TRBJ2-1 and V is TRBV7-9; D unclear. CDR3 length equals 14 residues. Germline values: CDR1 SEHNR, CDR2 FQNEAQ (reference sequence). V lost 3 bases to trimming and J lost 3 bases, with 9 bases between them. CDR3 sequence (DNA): TGTGCCAGCAGCTTCGGGCTCAACTACAATGAGCAGTTCTTC. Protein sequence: CASSFGLNYNEQFF.

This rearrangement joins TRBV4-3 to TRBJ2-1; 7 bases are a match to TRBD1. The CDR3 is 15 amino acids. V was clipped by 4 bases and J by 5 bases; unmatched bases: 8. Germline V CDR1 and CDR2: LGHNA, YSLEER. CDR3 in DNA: TGCGCCAGCAGCCCTTATTGGGACAGCGACAATGAGCAGTTCTTC. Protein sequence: CASSPYWDSDNEQFF.

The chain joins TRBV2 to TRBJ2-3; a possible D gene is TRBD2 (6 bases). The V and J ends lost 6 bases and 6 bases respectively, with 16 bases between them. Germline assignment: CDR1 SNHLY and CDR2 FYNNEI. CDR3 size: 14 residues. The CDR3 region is CASRQDHAGDTQYF. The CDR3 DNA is TGTGCCAGCAGACAGGACCACGCGGGGGATACGCAGTATTTT. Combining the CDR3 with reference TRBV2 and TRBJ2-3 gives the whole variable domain EPEVTQTPSHQVTQMGQEVILRCVPISNHLYFYWYRQILGQKVEFLVSFYNNEISEKSEIFDDQFSVERPDGSNFTLKIRSTKLEDSAMYFCASRQDHAGDTQYFGPGTRLTVL.

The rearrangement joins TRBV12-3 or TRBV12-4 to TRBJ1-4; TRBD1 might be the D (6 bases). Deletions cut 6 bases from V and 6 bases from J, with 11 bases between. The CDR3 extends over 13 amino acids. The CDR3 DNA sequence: TGTGCCAGCAGCAGGGGCGAGGATGAAAAACTGTTTTTT. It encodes CASSRGEDEKLFF.

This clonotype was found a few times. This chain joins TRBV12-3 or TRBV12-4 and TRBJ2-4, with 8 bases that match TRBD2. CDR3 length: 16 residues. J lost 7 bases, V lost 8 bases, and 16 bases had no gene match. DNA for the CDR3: TGTGCCAGCGCCCATGGTGCGGGACTAGGCTTGAACATTCAGTACTTC. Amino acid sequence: CASAHGAGLGLNIQYF.

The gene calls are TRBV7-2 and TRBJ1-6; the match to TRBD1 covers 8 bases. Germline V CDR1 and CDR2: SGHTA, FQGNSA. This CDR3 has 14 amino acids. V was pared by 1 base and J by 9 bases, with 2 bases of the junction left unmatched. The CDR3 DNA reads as TGTGCCAGCAGCTTAGAGGACAGGGTTTCACCCCTCCACTTT. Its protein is CASSLEDRVSPLHF.

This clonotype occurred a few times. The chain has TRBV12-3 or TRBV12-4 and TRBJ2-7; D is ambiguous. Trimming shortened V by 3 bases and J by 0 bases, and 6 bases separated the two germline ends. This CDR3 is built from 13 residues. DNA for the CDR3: TGTGCCAGCAGTTTCGAGTTCTCCTACGAGCAGTACTTC. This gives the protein CASSFEFSYEQYF.

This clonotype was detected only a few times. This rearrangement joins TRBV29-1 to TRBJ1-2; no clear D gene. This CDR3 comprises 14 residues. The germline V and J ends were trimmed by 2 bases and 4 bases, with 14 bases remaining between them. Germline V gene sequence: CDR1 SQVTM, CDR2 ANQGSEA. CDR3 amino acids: CSVELTGRRYGYTF. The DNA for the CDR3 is TGCAGCGTTGAACTGACTGGACGCCGCTATGGCTACACCTTC.

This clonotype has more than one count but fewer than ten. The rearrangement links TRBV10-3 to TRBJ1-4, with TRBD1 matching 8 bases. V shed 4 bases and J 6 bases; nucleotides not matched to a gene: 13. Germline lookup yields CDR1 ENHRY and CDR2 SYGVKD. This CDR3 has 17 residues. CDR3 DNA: TGTGCCATCAGTGCAGCCCCGACAGGGGCTGGACATGAAAAACTGTTTTTT. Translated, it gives CAISAAPTGAGHEKLFF.

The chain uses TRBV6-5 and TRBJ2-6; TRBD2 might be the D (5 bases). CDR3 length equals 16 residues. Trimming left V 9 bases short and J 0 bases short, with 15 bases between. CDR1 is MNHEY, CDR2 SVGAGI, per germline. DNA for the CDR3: TGTGCCAGAGGGAGATACAAAAGCTCTGGGGCCAACGTCCTGACTTTC. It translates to CARGRYKSSGANVLTF.

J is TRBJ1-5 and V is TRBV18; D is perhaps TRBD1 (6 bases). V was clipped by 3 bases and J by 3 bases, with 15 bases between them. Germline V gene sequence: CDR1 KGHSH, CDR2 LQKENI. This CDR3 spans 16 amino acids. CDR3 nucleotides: TGTGCCAGCTCACCCACCGGAGGGGGGAACAATCAGCCCCAGCATTTT. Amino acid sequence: CASSPTGGGNNQPQHF.

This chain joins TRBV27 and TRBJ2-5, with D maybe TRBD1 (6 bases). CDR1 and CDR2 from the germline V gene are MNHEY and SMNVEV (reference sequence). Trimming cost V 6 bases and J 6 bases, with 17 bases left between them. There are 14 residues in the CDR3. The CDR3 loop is CASSPGQSTKTQYF. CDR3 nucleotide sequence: TGTGCCAGCAGCCCAGGACAGTCCACGAAGACCCAGTACTTC.

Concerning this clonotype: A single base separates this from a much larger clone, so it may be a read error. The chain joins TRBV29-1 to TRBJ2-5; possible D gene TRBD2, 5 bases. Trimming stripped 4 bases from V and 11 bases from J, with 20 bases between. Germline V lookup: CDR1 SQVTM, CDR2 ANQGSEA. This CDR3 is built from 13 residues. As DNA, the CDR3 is TGCAGCGTTGTCACCCGGGGAAACCACAAGCAGTACTTC. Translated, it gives CSVVTRGNHKQYF.

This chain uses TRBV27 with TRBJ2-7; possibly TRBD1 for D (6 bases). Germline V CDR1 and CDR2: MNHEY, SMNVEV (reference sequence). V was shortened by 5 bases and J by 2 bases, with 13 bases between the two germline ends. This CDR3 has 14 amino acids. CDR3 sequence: CASSPGQKTYEQYF. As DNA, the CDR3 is TGTGCCAGCAGTCCCGGACAGAAAACCTACGAGCAGTACTTC.

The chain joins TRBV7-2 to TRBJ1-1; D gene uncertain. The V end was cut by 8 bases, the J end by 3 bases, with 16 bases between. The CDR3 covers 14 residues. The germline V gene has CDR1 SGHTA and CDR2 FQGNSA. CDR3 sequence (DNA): TGTGCCAGCCCACGTAGAGGCCGGGACACTGAAGCTTTCTTT. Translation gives CASPRRGRDTEAFF.

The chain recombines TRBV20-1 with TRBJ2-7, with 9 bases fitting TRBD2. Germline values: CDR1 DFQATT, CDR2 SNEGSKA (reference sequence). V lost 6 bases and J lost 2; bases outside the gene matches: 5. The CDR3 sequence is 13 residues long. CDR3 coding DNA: TGCAGTGCGACCGGGACTAGCACCTACGAGCAGTACTTC. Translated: CSATGTSTYEQYF.